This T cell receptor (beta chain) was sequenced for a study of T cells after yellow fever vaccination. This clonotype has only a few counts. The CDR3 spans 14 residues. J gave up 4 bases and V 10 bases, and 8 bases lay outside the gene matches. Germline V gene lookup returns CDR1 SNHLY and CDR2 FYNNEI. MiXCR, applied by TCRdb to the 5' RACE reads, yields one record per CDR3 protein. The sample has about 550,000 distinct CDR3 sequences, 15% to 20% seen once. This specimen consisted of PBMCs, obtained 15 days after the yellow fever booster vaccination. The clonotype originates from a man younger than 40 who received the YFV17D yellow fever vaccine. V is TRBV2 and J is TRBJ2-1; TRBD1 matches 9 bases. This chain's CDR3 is CANIKGQGYNEQFF. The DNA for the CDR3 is TGTGCCAACATAAAGGGACAGGGTTACAATGAGCAGTTCTTC.